These T cell receptor beta chains were read from a single sample in a study of blood T cell repertoires in COVID-19. The repertoire was sequenced with immunoSEQ multiplex PCR; TCRdb's copy has only in-frame clones and lacks some. The sample yields 100,000 to 120,000 clones, around three quarters seen once. Sequenced material: peripheral blood. The receptors derive from a woman aged 55-70 years with acute or convalescent COVID-19. Both conserved end residues are part of each CDR3. The order of the fields is D gene, V gene, J gene, clone size, CDR3 DNA, CDR3 protein. A D gene is named only where the DNA matches it firmly. Clone size, where shown, is once, few, many, or a class for clones that have expanded.

>TRBD1|TRBV6-5|TRBJ2-7|.
TGTGCCAGCAGGCGGACAGGGGGATCCTACGAGCAGTACTTC
CASRRTGGSYEQYF
>.|TRBV6-2/TRBV6-3|TRBJ2-2|.
TGTGCCAGCAGTTACCTCGAGGGGGACGGGGAGCTGTTTTTT
CASSYLEGDGELFF
>.|TRBV27|TRBJ2-3|.
TGTGCCAGCAGGAGGACAGTCAGCACAGATACGCAGTATTTT
CASRRTVSTDTQYF
>TRBD1|TRBV5-1|TRBJ1-4|.
TGCGCCAGCAGCTTGGATTTACAGGGGGCGGATGAAAAACTGTTTTTT
CASSLDLQGADEKLFF
>TRBD1|TRBV9|TRBJ2-3|.
TGTGCCAGCAGCGATGGGACAGGGAACACAGATACGCAGTATTTT
CASSDGTGNTDTQYF
>TRBD1|TRBV6-2/TRBV6-3|TRBJ1-2|once
TGTGCCAGCAGTCCCCGGGGACAGGGTTCTGGCTACACCTTC
CASSPRGQGSGYTF
>TRBD1|TRBV4-2|TRBJ2-1|.
TGTGCCAGCAGCCAGGTTGGGACAGACGGAGGTGGTGAGCAGTTCTTC
CASSQVGTDGGGEQFF
>TRBD1|TRBV7-2|TRBJ1-2|.
TGTGCCAGCCGGTTTCTGGACAGGGACGGCTACACCTTC
CASRFLDRDGYTF
>.|TRBV5-4|TRBJ2-3|.
TGTGCCAGCAGCCAGGTTAGCGTGGGCACAGATACGCAGTATTTT
CASSQVSVGTDTQYF
>.|TRBV11-1|TRBJ2-5|.
TGTGCCAGCAGCTTAGTACAGGGATTCGGAGAGACCCAGTACTTC
CASSLVQGFGETQYF
>.|TRBV19|TRBJ1-2|few
TGTGCCAGTAGAATCGGGGGGGGCTACACCTTC
CASRIGGGYTF
>TRBD2|TRBV24-1|TRBJ2-7|.
TGTGCCACCAGTGACCCCGGGACTAGCGATTACGAGCAGTACTTC
CATSDPGTSDYEQYF
>.|TRBV3-1/TRBV3-2|TRBJ2-2|few
TGTGCCAGCAGGTACGAGAGGAACACCGGGGAGCTGTTTTTT
CASRYERNTGELFF
>.|TRBV29-1|TRBJ1-2|.
TGCAGCGTTGAATCTCGGGTGAAGCGTGGCTACACCTTC
CSVESRVKRGYTF
>TRBD1|TRBV19|TRBJ2-1|.
TGTGCCAGTAGTATAGGGCTCGGACAGGGGAGGAATGAGCAGTTCTTC
CASSIGLGQGRNEQFF
>.|TRBV4-1|TRBJ1-1|.
TGCGCCAGCAGCCAAGATCTTATGTTGAACACTGAAGCTTTCTTT
CASSQDLMLNTEAFF
>.|TRBV19|TRBJ2-1|.
TGTGCCAGTAGTATGGGCCCAATCAATGAGCAGTTCTTC
CASSMGPINEQFF
>TRBD1|TRBV6-1|TRBJ2-5|.
TGTGCCAGCAGTGACGCAGGGGGCGGGGAGACCCAGTACTTC
CASSDAGGGETQYF
>.|TRBV5-1|TRBJ2-7|.
TGCGCCAGCAAGGCCGGGACCTACGAGCAGTACTTC
CASKAGTYEQYF
>TRBD1|TRBV19|TRBJ1-2|.
TGTGCCAGTAGTTTCCCCGGGACAGGGAACTATGGCTACACCTTC
CASSFPGTGNYGYTF
>.|TRBV11-2|TRBJ1-1|.
TGTGCCAGCAGCTTAGTATTGGGGACAGAAGCTTTCTTT
CASSLVLGTEAFF
>.|TRBV12-3/TRBV12-4|TRBJ2-1|.
TGTGCCAGCAGTTTAAGAGAGAATGAGCAGTTCTTC
CASSLRENEQFF
>.|TRBV6-1|TRBJ1-1|.
TGTGCCAGCAGTGACAGGGGCACGTTCACTGAAGCTTTCTTT
CASSDRGTFTEAFF
>.|TRBV27|TRBJ1-1|many
TGTGCCAGCAGTCAGACTTGGATAGGCGCTGAAGCTTTCTTT
CASSQTWIGAEAFF
>.|TRBV5-6|TRBJ2-5|.
TGTGCCAGCAGCTTAGAGGCCTCCCTGCACCAAGAGACCCAGTACTTC
CASSLEASLHQETQYF
>TRBD1|TRBV11-2|TRBJ1-4|few
TGTGCCAGCAGCTTACTGGGACAGGGAAATGAAAAACTGTTTTTT
CASSLLGQGNEKLFF
>.|TRBV2|TRBJ2-3|.
TGTGCCAGCAGTGAAAGTTTAGGAGGAGATACGCAGTATTTT
CASSESLGGDTQYF
>TRBD2|TRBV30|TRBJ2-5|.
TGTGCCTGGAGTGTACGGGGGGGGGTACAAGAGACCCAGTACTTC
CAWSVRGGVQETQYF
>.|TRBV27|TRBJ1-6|.
TGTGCCAGCAGTTTCTCCGGTGGAGGGGCGAGTCGTTATAATTCACCCCTCCACTTT
CASSFSGGGASRYNSPLHF
>TRBD2|TRBV30|TRBJ2-1|.
TGTGCCTGGGGGACTAGCGGGGGCTACAGGTTGTCCTACAATGAGCAGTTCTTC
CAWGTSGGYRLSYNEQFF
>.|TRBV6-5|TRBJ2-3|.
TGTGCCAGCAGTAGATACGGGACTAGCACAGATACGCAGTATTTT
CASSRYGTSTDTQYF
>TRBD1|TRBV28|TRBJ1-3|.
TGTGCCAGCAGGGGGACAGTCTCTGGAAACACCATATATTTT
CASRGTVSGNTIYF
>.|TRBV19|TRBJ1-6|many
TGTGCCAGTAGTATAACCCGACCAGGGCCGGATTCACCCCTCCACTTT
CASSITRPGPDSPLHF
>.|TRBV7-3|TRBJ2-3|.
TGTGCCAGCAGCTTATTTGGAGCGACAGATACGCAGTATTTT
CASSLFGATDTQYF
>.|TRBV28|TRBJ2-5|.
TGTGCCAGCCAGAGGACTCGCGGACAAGAGACCCAGTACTTC
CASQRTRGQETQYF
>TRBD2|TRBV6-5|TRBJ2-5|.
TGTGCCAGCAGTTACGGGACTACCCCCGTAGCCCAGTACTTC
CASSYGTTPVAQYF
>.|TRBV30|TRBJ1-6|.
TGTGCCTGGAGAGCCCCTACAGGGCGAGGATCACCCCTCCACTTT
CAWRAPTGRGSPLHF
>TRBD1|TRBV18|TRBJ1-1|few
TGTGCCAGCTCACCCTCAGGGGGCTTGACTGAAGCTTTCTTT
CASSPSGGLTEAFF
>.|TRBV3-1/TRBV3-2|TRBJ1-4|.
TGTGCCAGCATGGGGGGTCATGAAAAACTGTTTTTT
CASMGGHEKLFF
>.|TRBV4-1|TRBJ2-7|.
TGCGCCAGCAGCCAAGAGACCCAGGGGTGGGACGAGCAGTACTTC
CASSQETQGWDEQYF
>.|TRBV27|TRBJ1-1|.
TGTGCCAGCAGTTTAATGGGGCTTACGTACACTGAAGCTTTCTTT
CASSLMGLTYTEAFF
>.|TRBV14|TRBJ1-2|.
TGTGCCAGCAGCCTTCTTTCCAACTATGGCTACACCTTC
CASSLLSNYGYTF
>TRBD2|TRBV5-1|TRBJ2-1|.
TGCGCCAGCAGGTTGGGACAGACTAGCGGGGGCAATGAGCAGTTCTTC
CASRLGQTSGGNEQFF
>.|TRBV7-6|TRBJ1-1|.
TGTGCCAGCTCGTCCCCCCCGAACACTGAAGCTTTCTTT
CASSSPPNTEAFF
>.|TRBV7-9|TRBJ2-1|.
TGTGCCAGCAGCTTACGGGGGTCCTCGCGCTCCTACAATGAGCAGTTCTTC
CASSLRGSSRSYNEQFF